This entry is about one T cell receptor (beta chain). Its specificity is not known. TCRdb reanalyzed the 5' RACE reads and collapses them to one entry per CDR3 protein, without DNA. In total, the table holds about 450,000 distinct CDR3 sequences. The CDR3 spans 18 residues. Germline V CDR1 and CDR2: SGHAT, FQDESV (reference sequence). This sample is drawn from a study of T cells expressing NK-cell markers. As for the study in general: Source material for TCR beta repertoires consisted of sorted CD3+CD56+NKG2C+, CD3+CD56+NKG2C- and CD3+CD56-NKG2C+ T cells. Findings and limits, study-wide: These clonotypes also led the CD3+CD56-NKG2C+ fraction in a handful of donors. Dominant NKG2C+ clonotypes were found to form about 1.0-8% of CD8+ T cells in over 5 donors.

This TCR was sampled from a woman between 18 and 75 years old in good health. The sample was blood T cells: a sorted CD56 or NKG2C T cell subset, CD4+ or CD8+ T cells, or bulk PBMC T cells (not recorded which). The chain uses TRBV11-1 and TRBJ2-3; TCRdb outputs TRBD1, but without DNA this stays unchecked. CDR3 residues: CASSLASGGTGGKDTQYF.